This paragraph covers one T cell receptor (beta chain) sequence. Some clones are missing from TCRdb's copy, which holds only in-frame ones; the method was immunoSEQ multiplex PCR. The sample includes tens of thousands of clones, just over 85% of them seen just once. People who had autoimmune disease history or systemic immunosuppression were excluded. Samples were taken at baseline and on day 1 of cycles 4 and 7. This entry belongs to a study of OX40 agonist ivuxolimab in advanced cancers. Background on the study: Mean age around 64 years, range about 23 to 85; 82.7% male. Two cutaneous melanoma patients and one hepatocellular carcinoma patient, three in all, had partial responses.

Sample: CD4+ or CD8+ T cells sorted from blood, taken in a trial of the OX40 agonist ivuxolimab. The receptor comes from an adult with an advanced solid tumor such as melanoma, head and neck, liver or kidney cancer.

The CDR3: CASSLTSGGTEAFF. CDR3 DNA sequence: TGTGCCAGCAGCTTAACGTCAGGGGGTACTGAAGCTTTCTTT. The rearrangement joins TRBV7-3 to TRBJ1-1; 7 bases fit TRBD1. Germline CDR1 reads SGHTA; CDR2 reads FQGTGA. The junction had 3 bases not matched to a gene; V was cut back by 0 bases and J by 5 bases. The CDR3 contains 14 residues.